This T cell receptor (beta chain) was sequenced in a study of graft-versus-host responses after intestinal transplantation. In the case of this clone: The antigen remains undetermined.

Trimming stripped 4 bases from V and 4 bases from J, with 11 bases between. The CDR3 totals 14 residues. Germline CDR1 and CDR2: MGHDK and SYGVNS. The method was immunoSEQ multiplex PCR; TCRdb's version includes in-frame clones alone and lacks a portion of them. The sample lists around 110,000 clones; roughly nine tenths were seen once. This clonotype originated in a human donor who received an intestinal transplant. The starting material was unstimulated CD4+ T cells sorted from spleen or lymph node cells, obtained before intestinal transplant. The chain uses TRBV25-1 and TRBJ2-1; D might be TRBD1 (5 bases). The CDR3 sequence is CASSGRKGYNEQFF. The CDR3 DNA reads TGTGCCAGCAGTGGACGAAAGGGGTACAATGAGCAGTTCTTC.